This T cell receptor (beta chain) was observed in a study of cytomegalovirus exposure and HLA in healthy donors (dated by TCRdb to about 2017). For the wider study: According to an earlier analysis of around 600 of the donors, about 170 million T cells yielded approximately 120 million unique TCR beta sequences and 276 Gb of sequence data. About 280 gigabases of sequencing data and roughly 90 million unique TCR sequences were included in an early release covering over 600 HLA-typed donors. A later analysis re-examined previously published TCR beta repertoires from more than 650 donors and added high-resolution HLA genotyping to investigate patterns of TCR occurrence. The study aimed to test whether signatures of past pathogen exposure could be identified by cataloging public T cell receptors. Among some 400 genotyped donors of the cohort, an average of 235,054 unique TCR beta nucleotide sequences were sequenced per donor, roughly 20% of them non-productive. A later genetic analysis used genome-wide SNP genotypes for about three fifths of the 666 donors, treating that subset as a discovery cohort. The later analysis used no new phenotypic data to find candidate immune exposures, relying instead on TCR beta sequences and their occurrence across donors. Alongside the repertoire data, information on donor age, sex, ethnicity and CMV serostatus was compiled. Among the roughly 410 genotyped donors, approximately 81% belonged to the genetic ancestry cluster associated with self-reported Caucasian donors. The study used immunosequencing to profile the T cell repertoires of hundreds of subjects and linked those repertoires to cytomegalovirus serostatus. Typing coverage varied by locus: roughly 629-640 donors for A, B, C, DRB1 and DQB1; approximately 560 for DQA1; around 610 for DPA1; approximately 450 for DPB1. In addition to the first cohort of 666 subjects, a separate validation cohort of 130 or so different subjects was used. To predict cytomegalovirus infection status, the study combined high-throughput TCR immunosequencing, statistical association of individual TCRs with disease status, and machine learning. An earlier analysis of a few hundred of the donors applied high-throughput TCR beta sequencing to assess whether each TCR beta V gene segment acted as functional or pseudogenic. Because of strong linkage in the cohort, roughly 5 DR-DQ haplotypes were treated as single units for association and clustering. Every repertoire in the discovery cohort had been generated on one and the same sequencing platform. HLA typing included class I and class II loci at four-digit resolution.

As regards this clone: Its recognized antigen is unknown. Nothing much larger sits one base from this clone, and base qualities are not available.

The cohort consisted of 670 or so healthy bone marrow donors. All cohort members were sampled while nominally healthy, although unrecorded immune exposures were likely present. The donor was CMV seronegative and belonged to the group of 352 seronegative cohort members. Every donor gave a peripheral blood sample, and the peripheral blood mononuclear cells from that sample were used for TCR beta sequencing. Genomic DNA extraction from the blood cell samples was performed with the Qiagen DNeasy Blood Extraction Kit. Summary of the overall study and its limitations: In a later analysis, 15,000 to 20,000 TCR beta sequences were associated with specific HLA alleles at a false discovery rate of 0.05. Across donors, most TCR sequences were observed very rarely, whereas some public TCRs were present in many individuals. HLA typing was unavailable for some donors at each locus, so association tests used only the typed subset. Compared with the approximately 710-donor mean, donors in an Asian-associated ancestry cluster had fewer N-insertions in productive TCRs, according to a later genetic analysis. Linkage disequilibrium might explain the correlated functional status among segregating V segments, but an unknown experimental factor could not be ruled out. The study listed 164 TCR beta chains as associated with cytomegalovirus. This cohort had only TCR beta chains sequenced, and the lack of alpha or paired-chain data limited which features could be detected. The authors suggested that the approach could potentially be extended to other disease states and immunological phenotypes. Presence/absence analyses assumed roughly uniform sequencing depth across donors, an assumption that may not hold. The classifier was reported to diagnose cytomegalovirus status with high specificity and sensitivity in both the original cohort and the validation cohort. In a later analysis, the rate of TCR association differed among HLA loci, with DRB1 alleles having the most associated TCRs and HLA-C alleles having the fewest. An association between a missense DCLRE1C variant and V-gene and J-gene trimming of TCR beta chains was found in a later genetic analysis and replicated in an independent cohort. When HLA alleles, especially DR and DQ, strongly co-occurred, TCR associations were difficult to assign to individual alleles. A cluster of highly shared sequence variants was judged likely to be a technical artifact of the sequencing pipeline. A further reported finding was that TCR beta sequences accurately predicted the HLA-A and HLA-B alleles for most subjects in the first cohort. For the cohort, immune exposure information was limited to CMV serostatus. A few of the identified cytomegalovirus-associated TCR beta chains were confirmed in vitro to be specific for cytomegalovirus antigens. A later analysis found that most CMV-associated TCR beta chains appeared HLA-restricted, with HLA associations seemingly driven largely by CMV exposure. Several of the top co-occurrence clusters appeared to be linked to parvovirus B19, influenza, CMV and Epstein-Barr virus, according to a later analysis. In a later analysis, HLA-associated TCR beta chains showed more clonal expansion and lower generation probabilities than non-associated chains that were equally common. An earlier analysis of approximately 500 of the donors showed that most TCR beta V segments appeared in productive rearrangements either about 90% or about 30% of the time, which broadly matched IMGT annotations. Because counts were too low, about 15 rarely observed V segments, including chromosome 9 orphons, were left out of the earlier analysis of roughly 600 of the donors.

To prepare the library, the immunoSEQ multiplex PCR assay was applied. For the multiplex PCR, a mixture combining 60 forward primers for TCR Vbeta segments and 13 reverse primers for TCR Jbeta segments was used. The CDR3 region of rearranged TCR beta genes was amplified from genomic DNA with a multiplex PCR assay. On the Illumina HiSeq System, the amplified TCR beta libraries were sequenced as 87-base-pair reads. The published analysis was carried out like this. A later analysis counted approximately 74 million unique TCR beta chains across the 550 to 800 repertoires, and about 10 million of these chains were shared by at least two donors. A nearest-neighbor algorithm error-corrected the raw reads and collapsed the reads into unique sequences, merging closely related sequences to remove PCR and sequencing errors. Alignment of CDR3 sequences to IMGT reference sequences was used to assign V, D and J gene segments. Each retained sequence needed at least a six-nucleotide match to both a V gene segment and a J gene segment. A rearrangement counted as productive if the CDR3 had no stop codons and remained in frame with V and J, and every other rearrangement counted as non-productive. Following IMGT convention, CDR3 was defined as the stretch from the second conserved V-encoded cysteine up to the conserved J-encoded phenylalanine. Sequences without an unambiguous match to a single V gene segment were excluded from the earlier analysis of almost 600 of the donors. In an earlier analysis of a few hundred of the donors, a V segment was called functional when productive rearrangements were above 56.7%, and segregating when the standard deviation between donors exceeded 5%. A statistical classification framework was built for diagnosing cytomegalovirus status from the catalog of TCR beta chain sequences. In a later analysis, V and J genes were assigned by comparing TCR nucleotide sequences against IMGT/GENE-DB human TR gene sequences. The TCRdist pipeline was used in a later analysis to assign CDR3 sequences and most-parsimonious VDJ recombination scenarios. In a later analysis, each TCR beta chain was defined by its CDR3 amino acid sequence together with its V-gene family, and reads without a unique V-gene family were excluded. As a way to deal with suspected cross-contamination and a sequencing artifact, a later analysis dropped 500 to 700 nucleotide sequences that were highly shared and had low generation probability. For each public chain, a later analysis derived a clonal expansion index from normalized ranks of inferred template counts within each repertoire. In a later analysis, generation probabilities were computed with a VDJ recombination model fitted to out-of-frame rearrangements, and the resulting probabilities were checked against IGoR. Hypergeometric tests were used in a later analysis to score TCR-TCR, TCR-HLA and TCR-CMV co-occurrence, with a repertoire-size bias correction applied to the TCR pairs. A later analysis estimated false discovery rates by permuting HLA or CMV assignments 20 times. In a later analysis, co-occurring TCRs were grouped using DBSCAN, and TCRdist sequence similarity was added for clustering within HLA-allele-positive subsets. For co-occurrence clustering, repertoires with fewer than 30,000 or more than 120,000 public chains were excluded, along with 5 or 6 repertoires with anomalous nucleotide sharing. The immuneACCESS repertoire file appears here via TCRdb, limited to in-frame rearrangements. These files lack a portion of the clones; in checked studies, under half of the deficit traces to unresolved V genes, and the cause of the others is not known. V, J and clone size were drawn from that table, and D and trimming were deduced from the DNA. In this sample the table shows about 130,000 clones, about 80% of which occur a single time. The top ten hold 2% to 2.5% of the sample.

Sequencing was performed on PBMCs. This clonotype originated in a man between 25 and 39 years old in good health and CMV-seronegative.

At the DNA level, the sequence is TGTGCCAGCAGCCTTTGGACAGGGCGGAACACTGAAGCTTTCTTT. Its amino acids are CASSLWTGRNTEAFF. The sequence joins TRBV21-1 to TRBJ1-1; TRBD1 is taken as the D call from the table, unchecked against the DNA. TRBV21-1 is shown as a pseudogene. The CDR3 starts with the cysteine, ends with the phenylalanine, and has 15 residues. The sequence is cut down to CDR3 DNA, 45 bases in frame from base 1.